This T cell receptor beta chain is from a study of CD8+ T cells in alopecia areata listed by TCRdb under 2018. Concerning the study at large: High-throughput TCRbeta sequencing was used to examine T cell clonal expansion in alopecia areata in both the C3H/HeJ mouse model and human patients. On the human side, TCRbeta sequencing was run on scalp tissue and on sorted CD4+ and CD8+ peripheral blood T cells from healthy controls and from alopecia areata patients with either patchy or totalis/universalis disease. Scalp clonality was compared across normal scalp (n=4), patchy alopecia areata scalp (n=8), and alopecia totalis/universalis scalp (n=8). RNA came from the PAXgene miRNA kit for fixed scalp, the miRNeasy kit for PBMCs, and the RNeasy kit for mouse skin. immunoSEQ multiplex PCR using 35 Vbeta forward primers and 13 Jbeta reverse primers was used to amplify TCRbeta CDR3 regions.

This clone was detected only a few times. Its antigen is not yet known. Qualities for individual bases were not recorded, and no much larger clone is one base off. The receptor library was made with the immunoSEQ multiplex PCR assay. RNA was extracted from all samples and reverse transcribed into cDNA as template for TCR sequencing. SuperScript III was used for first-strand cDNA synthesis, primed with a 2:1 mix of oligo-dT and random hexamers. A synthetic immune receptor repertoire was used to assess amplification bias, and residual bias was removed computationally. The authors processed their data as follows. Raw reads were preprocessed to remove errors, and CDR3 was defined by IMGT conventions from the conserved cysteine to phenylalanine. To get clonality, Shannon entropy was normalized by log2 of the number of productive unique TCRs and the result was subtracted from 1. Whether scalp clones were CD4 or CD8 was inferred by matching scalp TCRbeta sequences against CD4 and CD8 repertoires sorted from blood. This immuneACCESS table, as held by TCRdb, lists in-frame sequences with V and J called but not all clones. Of the missing ones, under half trace to an unresolved V gene in checked studies; the others have no known cause. V, J and clone size derive from that table, while D and trimming were established from the DNA sequence. This sample is represented by tens of thousands of clones; around two thirds of them were singletons. Together, the top ten hold over 15% of the sample.

From alopecia areata patients, peripheral blood was collected along with lesional scalp punch biopsies. After PBMCs were isolated by density centrifugation and stained for CD3, CD4 and CD8, a FACSAria was used to sort CD4+ and CD8+ T cells. The untreated alopecia areata patients were recruited through a multicenter biomarker study. For five or six biomarker-study patients, blood CD8+ T cells were further sorted into NKG2D-low and NKG2D-high fractions. Points the paper makes about the study in general: TCR sequences shared between patients were less clear than in mice, possibly partly because of HLA diversity in the patient population. Unlike mouse skin, where gammadelta T cells dominate, normal human skin contains resident alphabeta T cells that get sequenced too, which complicates analysis of the scalp TCR repertoire. Higher clonality and more expanded CD8+ clones were observed in lesional scalp than in normal scalp, particularly in alopecia totalis/universalis, a finding suggestive of antigenic drive.

V lost 3 bases and J lost 6 bases; the stretch between them is 11 bases long. The CDR3 measures 13 amino acids from cysteine to phenylalanine. The only DNA kept is the CDR3, 39 bases in frame from the first base. CDR1 is given as SGDLS and CDR2 as YYNGEE, both from the germline V gene. The sequence was obtained from a human donor with alopecia areata. Source material: NKG2D-high CD8+ T cells sorted from blood. This specimen's cell subset or site label, per the study, means: sorted CD8+ NKG2D-high blood T cells. The chain was built from TRBV9 and TRBJ2-3; there is no confident call for the D gene. CDR3 sequence: CASSAYTRDTQYF. The nucleotide sequence reads TGTGCCAGCAGCGCCTACACTCGGGATACGCAGTATTTT.